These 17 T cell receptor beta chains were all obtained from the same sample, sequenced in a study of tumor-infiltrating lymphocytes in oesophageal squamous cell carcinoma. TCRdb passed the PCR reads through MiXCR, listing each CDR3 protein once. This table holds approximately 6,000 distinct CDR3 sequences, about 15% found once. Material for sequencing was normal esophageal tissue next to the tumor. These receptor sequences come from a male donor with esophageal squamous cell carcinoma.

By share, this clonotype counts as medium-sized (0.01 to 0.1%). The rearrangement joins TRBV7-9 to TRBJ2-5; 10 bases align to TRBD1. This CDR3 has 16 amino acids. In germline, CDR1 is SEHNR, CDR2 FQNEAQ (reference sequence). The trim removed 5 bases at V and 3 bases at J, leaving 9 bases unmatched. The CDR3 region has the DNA TGTGCCAGCAGCCCGCGTACCGGGACAGGGGAAGAGACCCAGTACTTC. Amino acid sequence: CASSPRTGTGEETQYF.

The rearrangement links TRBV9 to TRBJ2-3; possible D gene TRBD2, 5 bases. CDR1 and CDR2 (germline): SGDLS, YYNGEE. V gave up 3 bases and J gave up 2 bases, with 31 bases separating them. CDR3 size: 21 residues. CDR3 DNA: TGTGCCAGCAGCGATTCTCTCCCGGTGGGCAGAGGGAGAAGGGACACAGATACGCAGTATTTT. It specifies CASSDSLPVGRGRRDTDTQYF.

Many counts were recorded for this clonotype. As DNA, the CDR3 is TGTGCCAGTAGTATAGATCGGAGGGACCACCGACAGGGGGCGCGAAATGAGCAGTTCTTC. This sequence encodes CASSIDRRDHRQGARNEQFF. V and J are TRBV19 and TRBJ2-1, with 10 bases aligning to TRBD1. V trimming: 0 bases; J trimming: 7 bases; junction bases outside the gene matches: 18. Germline CDR1 is LNHDA and CDR2 is SQIVND (reference sequence). The CDR3 length is 20 residues.

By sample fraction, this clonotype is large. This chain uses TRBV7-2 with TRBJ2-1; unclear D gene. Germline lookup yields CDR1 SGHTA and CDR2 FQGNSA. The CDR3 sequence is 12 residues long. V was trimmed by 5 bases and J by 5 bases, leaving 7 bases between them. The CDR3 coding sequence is TGTGCCAGCAGCCTCCATCACAATGAGCAGTTCTTC. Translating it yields CASSLHHNEQFF.

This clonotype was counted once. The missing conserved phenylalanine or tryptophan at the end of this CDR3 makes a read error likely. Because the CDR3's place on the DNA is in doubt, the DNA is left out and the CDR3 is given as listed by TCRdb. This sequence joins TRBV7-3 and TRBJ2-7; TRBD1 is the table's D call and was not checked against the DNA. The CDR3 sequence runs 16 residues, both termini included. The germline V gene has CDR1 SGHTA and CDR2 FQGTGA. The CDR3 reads CASSSLDRGGGYTFGS.

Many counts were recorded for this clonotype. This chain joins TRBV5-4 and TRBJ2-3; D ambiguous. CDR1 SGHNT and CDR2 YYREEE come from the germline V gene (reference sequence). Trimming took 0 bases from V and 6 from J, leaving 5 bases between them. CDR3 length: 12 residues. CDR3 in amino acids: CASSLEGDTQYF. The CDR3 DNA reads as TGTGCCAGCAGCTTGGAAGGGGATACGCAGTATTTT.

The CDR3 sequence: CASSTTGAASGNTIYF. The DNA of the CDR3 is TGTGCCAGCAGCACAACAGGGGCCGCCTCTGGAAACACCATATATTTT. The V and J genes are TRBV11-3 and TRBJ1-3, with 7 bases identical to TRBD1. The length of the CDR3 is 16 residues. V was clipped by 5 bases and J by 0 bases; unmatched bases: 7. Germline CDR1 SGHNT, CDR2 YENEEA.

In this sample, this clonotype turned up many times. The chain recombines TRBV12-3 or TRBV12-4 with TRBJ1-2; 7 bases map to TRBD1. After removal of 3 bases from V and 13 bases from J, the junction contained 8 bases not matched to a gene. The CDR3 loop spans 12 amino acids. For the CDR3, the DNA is TGTGCCAGCAGTTTTGAACAGGGGCAGTGCACCTTC. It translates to CASSFEQGQCTF.

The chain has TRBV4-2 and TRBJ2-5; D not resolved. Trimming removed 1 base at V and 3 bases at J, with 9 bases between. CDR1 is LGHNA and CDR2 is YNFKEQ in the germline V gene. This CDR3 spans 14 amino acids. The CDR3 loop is CASSQVRAEETQYF. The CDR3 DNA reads TGTGCCAGCAGCCAAGTCCGGGCCGAAGAGACCCAGTACTTC.

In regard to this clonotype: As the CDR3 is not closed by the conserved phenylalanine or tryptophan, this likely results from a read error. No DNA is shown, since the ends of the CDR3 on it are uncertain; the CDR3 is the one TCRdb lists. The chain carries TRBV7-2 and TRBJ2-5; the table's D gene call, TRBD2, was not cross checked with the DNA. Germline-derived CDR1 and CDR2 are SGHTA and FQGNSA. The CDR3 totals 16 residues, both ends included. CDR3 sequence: CASSLFGDFYGYTFGS.

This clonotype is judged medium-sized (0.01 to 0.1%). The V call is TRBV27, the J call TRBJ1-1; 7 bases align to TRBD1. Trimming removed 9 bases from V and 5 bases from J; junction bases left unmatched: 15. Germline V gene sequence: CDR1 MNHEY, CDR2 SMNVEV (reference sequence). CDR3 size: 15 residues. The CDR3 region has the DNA TGTGCCAGTTGGAAGTGGAAGGGGGCATGGACTGAAGCTTTCTTT. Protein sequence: CASWKWKGAWTEAFF.

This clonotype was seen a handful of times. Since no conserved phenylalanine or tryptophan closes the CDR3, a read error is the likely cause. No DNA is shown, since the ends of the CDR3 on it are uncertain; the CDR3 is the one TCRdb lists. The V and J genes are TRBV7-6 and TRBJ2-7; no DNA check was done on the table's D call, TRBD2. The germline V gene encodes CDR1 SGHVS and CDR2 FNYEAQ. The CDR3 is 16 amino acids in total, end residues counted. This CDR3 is CASSPTGPSGGYTFGS.

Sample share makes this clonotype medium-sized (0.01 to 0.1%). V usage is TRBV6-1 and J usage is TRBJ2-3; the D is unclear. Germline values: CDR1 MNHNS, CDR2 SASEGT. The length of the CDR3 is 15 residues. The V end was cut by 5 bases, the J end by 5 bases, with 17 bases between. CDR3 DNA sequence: TGTGCCAGCAGTCCCCCCGTGTTTGGCTTAGATACGCAGTATTTT. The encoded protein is CASSPPVFGLDTQYF.

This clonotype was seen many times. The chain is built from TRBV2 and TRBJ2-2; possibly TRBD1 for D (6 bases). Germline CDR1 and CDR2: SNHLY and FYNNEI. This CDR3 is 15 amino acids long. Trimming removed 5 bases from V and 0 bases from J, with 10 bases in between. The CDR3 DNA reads TGTGCCAGCAGTTTTGACAGGACGAACACCGGGGAGCTGTTTTTT. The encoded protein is CASSFDRTNTGELFF. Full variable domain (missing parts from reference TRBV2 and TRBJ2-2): EPEVTQTPSHQVTQMGQEVILRCVPISNHLYFYWYRQILGQKVEFLVSFYNNEISEKSEIFDDQFSVERPDGSNFTLKIRSTKLEDSAMYFCASSFDRTNTGELFFGEGSRLTVL.

In nucleotides, the CDR3 is TGCGCCAGCAGTGCCGGGACTACCATCTACGAGCAGTACTTC. Amino acids: CASSAGTTIYEQYF. The V call is TRBV10-2, the J call TRBJ2-7; 7 nucleotides match TRBD2. V shed 4 bases, J shed 3 bases, and the junction held 6 bases outside the gene matches. From germline, CDR1 is WSHSY and CDR2 SAAADI. There are 14 residues in the CDR3.

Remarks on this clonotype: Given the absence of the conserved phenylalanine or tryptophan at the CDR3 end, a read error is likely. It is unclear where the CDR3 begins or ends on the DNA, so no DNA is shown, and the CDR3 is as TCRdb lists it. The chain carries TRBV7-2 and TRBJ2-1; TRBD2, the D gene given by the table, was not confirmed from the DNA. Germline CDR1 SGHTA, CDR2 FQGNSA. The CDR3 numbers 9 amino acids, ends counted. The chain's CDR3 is CASSPGGLS.

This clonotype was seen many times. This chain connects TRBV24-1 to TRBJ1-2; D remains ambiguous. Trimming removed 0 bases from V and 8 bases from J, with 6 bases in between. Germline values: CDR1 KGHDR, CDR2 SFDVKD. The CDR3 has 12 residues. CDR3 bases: TGTGCCACCAGTGATTTGTTCCGGGGCTACACCTTC. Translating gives CATSDLFRGYTF.